This T cell receptor (beta chain) comes out of a study of CD8 T cells in Susac syndrome (dated by TCRdb to the late 2010s). For the study in its entirety: Repertoire sequencing was used to test whether CD8+ T cell activation and differentiation in Susac syndrome was antigen driven. The clonality of the CD8+ T cell repertoire was compared across about a dozen healthy donors, roughly 14 Susac syndrome patients and about 16 multiple sclerosis patients. General findings and caveats noted by the study authors: The study acknowledged that relatively few individuals were included in the TCR sequencing and HLA analysis.

High-throughput TCR beta sequencing profiled peripheral blood CD8+ and CD4+ T cells from healthy donors, Susac syndrome patients and multiple sclerosis patients. Treatment-naive patients with stable or active relapsing-remitting disease fulfilling revised McDonald criteria were used as multiple sclerosis controls. CD8+ TEMRA cells were enriched by FACS, while bulk CD8+ and CD4+ T cells were purified by magnetic negative isolation. Blood was collected in EDTA tubes and processed within 24 hours, with PBMCs isolated through density gradient centrifugation. PBMCs destined for TCR sequencing were cryopreserved in liquid nitrogen and later thawed in a 37 °C water bath. Purity of sorted or isolated CD4+, CD8+ and CD8+ TEMRA cells was at least 90%. RNA was extracted using the RNeasy kit, and roughly 0.45 to 1 microgram was reverse transcribed with random hexamers. The immunoSEQ multiplex PCR assay, which covers 54 Vbeta and 13 Jbeta segments, was used to amplify TCR beta CDR3 regions. PCR amplification bias was corrected by using a synthetic template baseline for primer optimization and computational correction. Per the source publication's procedure: Reads were annotated to V, D and J genes per IMGT and analyzed with immunoSEQ Analyzer, keeping only productive sequences. To calculate clonality, Shannon entropy was normalized by log2 of the number of productive unique sequences and then subtracted from one. Public and private clones were assessed among the 100 most prevalent clones of each patient and control. A clone was defined as Susac-specific if it was absent from the healthy and MS cohorts, from 1052 published viral clones and from other ImmuneACCESS disease sequences. In-frame beta chains were kept once TCRdb had trimmed the public reads at Q25 with fastp and called clones with MiXCR. Duplicate CDR3 protein sequences are folded into a single record with the most common DNA and genes. These V and J calls rely on TCRdb rather than the paper's analysis. Here the sample has around 130,000 distinct CDR3 sequences; about 90% occur a single time. Approximately 0.24% of the sample is held by the ten biggest clonotypes.

CDR1 and CDR2, looked up from the germline V gene (reference sequence), are PRHDT and FYEKMQ. Including the terminal cysteine and phenylalanine, the CDR3 comprises 13 residues. The DNA shown is the 39-base CDR3, in frame from base 1. Relative to germline, V is 1 base shorter and J is 2 bases shorter, with 6 bases between their ends. A remark on this clonotype: The clone's antigen remains unknown. No base-level quality is on record; no much larger clone is a single base apart.

Sequencing used CD8+ T cells from PBMCs. The chain was built from TRBV13 and TRBJ2-7, with no D gene named confidently. The clonotype comes from a human donor with multiple sclerosis. The CDR3 protein: CASSLEGAYEQYF. Here is the DNA: TGTGCCAGCAGCTTAGAAGGCGCCTACGAGCAGTACTTC.